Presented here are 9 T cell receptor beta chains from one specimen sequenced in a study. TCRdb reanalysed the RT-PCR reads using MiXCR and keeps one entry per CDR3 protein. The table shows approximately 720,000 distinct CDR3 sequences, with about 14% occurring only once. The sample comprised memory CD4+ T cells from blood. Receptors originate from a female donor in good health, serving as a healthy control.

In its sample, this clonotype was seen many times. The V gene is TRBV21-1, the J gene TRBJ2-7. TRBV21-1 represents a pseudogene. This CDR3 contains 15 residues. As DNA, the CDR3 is TGTGCCAGCAGCAAAGAGGGAACGGCTCGCTACGAGCAGTACTTC. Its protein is CASSKEGTARYEQYF.

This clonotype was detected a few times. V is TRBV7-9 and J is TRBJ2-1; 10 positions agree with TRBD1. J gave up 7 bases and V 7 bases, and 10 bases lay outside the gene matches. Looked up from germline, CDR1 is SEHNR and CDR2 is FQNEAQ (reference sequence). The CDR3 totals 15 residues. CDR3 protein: CASTPGTGVINEQFF. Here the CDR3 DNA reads TGTGCCAGCACCCCGGGGACAGGGGTTATTAATGAGCAGTTCTTC.

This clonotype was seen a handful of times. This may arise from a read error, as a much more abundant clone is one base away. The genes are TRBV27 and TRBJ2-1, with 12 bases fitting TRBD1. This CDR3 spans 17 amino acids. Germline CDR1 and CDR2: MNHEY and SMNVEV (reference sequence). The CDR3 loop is CASSMISGQGAQNEHFF. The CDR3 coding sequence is TGTGCCAGCAGTATGATCTCGGGACAGGGGGCTCAGAATGAGCATTTCTTC.

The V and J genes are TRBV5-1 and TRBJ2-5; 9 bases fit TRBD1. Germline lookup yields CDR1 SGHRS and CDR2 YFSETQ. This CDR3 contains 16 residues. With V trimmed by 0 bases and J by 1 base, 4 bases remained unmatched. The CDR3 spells CASSLVGTGTQETQYF. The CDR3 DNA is TGCGCCAGCAGCTTGGTCGGGACAGGGACCCAAGAGACCCAGTACTTC.

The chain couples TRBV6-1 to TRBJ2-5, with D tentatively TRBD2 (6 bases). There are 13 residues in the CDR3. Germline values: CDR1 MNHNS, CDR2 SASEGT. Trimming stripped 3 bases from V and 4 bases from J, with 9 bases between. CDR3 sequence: CASSEWEAETQYF. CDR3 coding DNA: TGTGCCAGCAGTGAGTGGGAGGCAGAGACCCAGTACTTC.

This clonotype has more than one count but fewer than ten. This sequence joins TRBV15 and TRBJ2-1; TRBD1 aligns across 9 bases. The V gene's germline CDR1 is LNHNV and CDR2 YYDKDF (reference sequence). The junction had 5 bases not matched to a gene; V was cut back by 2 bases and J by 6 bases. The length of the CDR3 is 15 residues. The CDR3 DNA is TGTGCCACCAGCAGAAAGGACAGGGGTGGCAATGAGCAGTTCTTC. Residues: CATSRKDRGGNEQFF.

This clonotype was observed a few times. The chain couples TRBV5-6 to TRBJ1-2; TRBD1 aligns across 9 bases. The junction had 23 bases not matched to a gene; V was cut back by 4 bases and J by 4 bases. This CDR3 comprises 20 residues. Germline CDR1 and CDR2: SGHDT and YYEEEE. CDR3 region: CASSPFWIGQGKGEGYGYTF. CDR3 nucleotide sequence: TGTGCCAGCAGCCCATTTTGGATCGGACAGGGGAAGGGGGAGGGCTATGGCTACACCTTC.

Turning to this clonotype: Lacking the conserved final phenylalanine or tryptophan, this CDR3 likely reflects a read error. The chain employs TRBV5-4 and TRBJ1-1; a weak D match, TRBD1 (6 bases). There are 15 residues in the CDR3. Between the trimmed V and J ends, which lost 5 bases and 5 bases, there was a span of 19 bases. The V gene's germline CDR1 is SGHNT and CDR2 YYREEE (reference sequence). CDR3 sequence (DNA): TGTGCCAGCAGTCCGGTATCCAGTACAGGGACTGAAGCTTTCCTT. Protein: CASSPVSSTGTEAFL.

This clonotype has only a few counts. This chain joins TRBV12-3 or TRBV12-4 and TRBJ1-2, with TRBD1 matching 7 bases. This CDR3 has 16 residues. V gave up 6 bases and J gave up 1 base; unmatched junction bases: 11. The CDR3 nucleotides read TGTGCCAGCAGACCAAACAACAGGGGCGATAACTATGGCTACACCTTC. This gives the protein CASRPNNRGDNYGYTF.